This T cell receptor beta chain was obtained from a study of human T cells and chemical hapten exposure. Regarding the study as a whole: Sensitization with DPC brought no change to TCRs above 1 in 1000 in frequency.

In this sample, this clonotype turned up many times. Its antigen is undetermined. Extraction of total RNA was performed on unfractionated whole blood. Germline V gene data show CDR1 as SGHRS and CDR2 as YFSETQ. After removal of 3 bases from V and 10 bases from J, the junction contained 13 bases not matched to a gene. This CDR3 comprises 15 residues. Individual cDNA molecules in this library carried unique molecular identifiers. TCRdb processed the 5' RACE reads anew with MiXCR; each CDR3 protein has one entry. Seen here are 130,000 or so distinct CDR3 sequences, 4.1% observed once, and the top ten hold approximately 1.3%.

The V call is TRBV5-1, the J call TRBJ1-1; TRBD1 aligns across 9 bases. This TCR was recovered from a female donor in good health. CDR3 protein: CASSSGTGLIGGAFF. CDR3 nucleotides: TGCGCCAGCAGCTCCGGGACAGGGCTGATTGGGGGAGCTTTCTTT.